This T cell receptor beta chain was retrieved from a study of blood T cell repertoires in COVID-19. Background on the study: From the United States, Italy and Spain came samples of acute and convalescent COVID-19. In each case, the material was cDNA or gDNA derived from T cells, B-cell-depleted T cells, or PBMCs.

The authors' processing: Estimated nucleated cell counts came from reference gene primer amplification. The data were produced by immunoSEQ multiplex PCR, yet TCRdb's version contains in-frame clones alone and is incomplete. V, J and clone size were drawn from that table, and D and trimming were deduced from the DNA. The sample lists about 200,000 clones, over 75% occurring once. V lost 3 bases, J lost 0 bases, and 3 bases stayed unmatched. Germline assignment: CDR1 SGHVS and CDR2 FNYEAQ. The CDR3 consists of 15 residues. The TCR was taken from a human donor in a cohort sampled during active COVID-19. V gene TRBV7-6 combines with J gene TRBJ1-2; TRBD1 matches 8 bases. Sequenced sample: peripheral blood. In DNA form, the CDR3 reads TGTGCCAGCAGCTTGGGACAGGCGACTAACTATGGCTACACCTTC. Translation gives CASSLGQATNYGYTF.